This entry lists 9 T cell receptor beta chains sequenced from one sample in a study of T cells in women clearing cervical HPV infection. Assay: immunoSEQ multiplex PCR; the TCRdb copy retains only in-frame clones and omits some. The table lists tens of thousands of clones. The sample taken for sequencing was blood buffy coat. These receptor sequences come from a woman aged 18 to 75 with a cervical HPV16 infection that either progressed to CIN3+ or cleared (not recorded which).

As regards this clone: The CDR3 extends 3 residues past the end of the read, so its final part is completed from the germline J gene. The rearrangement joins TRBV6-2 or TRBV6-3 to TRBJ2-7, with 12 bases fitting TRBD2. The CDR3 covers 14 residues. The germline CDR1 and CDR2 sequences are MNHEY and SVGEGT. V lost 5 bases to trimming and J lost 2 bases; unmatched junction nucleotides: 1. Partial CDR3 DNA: TGTGCCAGCAGTAGACTAGCGGGGGCCTACGAG. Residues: CASSRLAGAYE. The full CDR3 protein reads CASSRLAGAYEQYF.

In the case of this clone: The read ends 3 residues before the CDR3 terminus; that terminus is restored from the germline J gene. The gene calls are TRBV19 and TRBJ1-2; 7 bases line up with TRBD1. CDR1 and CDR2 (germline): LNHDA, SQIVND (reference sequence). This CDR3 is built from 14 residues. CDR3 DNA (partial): TGTGCCAGTACACAGGGGTCCCTAGCAGATACC. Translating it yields CASTQGSLADT. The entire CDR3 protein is CASTQGSLADTYTF.

The part of the CDR3 DNA that was read is TGCGCCAGCAGCCAAGTAGTACTAGGGAGCACAGATACG. Its protein is CASSQVVLGSTDT. The whole CDR3 sequence is CASSQVVLGSTDTQYF. V usage is TRBV4-1 and J usage is TRBJ2-3, with D possibly being TRBD2 (5 bases). The CDR3 end is not reached by the read, which stops 3 residues before it; the germline J gene fills it in. V was cut by 1 base and J by 0 bases, with 11 bases left in between. From germline, CDR1 is MGHRA and CDR2 YSYEKL. The CDR3 is 16 residues long.

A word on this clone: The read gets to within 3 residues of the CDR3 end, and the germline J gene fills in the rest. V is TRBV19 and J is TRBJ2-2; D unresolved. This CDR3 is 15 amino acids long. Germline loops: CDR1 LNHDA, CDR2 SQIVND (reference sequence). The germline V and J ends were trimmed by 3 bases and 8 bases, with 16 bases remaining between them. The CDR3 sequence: CASSIGFGRGGELFF. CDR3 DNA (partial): TGTGCCAGTAGTATCGGTTTCGGTCGTGGTGGGGAG.

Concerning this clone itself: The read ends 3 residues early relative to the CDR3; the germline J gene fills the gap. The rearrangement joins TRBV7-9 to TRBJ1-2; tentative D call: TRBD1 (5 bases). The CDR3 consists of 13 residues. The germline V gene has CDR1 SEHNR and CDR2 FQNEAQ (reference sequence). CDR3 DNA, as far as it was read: TGTGCCAGCAGCTTAGACAGGAAAAACATC. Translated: CASSLDRKNI. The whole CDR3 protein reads CASSLDRKNIYTF.

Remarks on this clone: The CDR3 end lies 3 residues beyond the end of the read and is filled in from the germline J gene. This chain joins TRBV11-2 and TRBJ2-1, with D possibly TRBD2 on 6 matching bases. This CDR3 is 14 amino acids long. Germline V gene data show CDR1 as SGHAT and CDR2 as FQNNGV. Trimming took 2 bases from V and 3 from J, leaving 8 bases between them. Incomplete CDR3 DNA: TGTGCCAGCAGCTTATCGACTAGCTACAATGAG. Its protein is CASSLSTSYNE. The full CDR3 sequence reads CASSLSTSYNEQFF.

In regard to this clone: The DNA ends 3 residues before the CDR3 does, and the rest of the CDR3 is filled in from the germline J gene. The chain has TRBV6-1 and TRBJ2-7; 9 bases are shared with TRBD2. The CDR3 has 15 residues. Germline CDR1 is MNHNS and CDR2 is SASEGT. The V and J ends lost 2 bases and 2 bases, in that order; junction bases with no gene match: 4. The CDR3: CASSEKTSGAYEQYF. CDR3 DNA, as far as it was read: TGTGCCAGCAGTGAAAAGACTAGCGGTGCCTACGAG.

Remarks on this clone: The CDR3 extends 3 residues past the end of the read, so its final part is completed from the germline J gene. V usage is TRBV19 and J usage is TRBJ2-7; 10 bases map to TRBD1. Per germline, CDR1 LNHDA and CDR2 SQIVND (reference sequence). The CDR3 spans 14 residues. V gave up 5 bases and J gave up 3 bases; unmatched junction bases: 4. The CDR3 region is CASSGTGVGYEQYF. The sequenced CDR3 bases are TGTGCCAGTAGTGGGACAGGGGTCGGCTACGAG.

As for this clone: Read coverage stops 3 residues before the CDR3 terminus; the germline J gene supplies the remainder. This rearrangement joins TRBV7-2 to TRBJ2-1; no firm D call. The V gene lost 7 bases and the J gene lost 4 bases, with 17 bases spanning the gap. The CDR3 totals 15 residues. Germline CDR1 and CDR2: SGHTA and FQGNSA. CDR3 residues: CASTPSVLRYNEQFF. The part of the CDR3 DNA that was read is TGTGCCAGCACCCCGAGCGTTCTTAGGTACAATGAG.